This TCR beta chain was obtained from a study of T cell responses to AZD1222 COVID-19 vaccine. As for the study in general: Pooled together were second doses at about 4 or about 12 weeks.

Germline V lookup: CDR1 LGHDT, CDR2 YNNKEL (reference sequence). This CDR3 has 18 residues. Trimming pared 0 bases from V and 0 bases from J, leaving 14 bases between. Clones were read by immunoSEQ multiplex PCR, and TCRdb kept only the in-frame ones, dropping some. Seen here are some 100,000 clones, roughly 90% observed once, and the top ten hold around 2%. This material consisted of peripheral blood, taken on day 0 of AZD1222 vaccination. The TCR sequence derives from an adult in good health. The J gene is TRBJ2-2, the V gene TRBV3-1 (or the pseudogene TRBV3-2), with D perhaps TRBD1 (5 bases). The DNA for the CDR3 is TGTGCCAGCAGCCAAGATTTTGACAGCGAAACGAACACCGGGGAGCTGTTTTTT. It codes for CASSQDFDSETNTGELFF.